These 19 T cell receptor beta chains were all obtained from the same sample, sequenced in a study of beta chain features in type 1 diabetes. Reverse transcription of all isolated RNA meant that expressed TCRB transcripts were sequenced. Clones were read by immunoSEQ multiplex PCR, and TCRdb kept only the in-frame ones, dropping some. The top ten hold about 0.68% of the sample, which has 130,000 or so clones, 9% to 9.5% seen once. Sequences were obtained from central memory CD4+ T cells from blood. The origin of the receptors is a man aged 18 to 35 in good health.

V usage is TRBV7-2 and J usage is TRBJ2-7, with D maybe TRBD2 (5 bases). This CDR3 has 15 residues. The V and J ends lost 1 base and 2 bases respectively, with 12 bases between them. Germline V CDR1 and CDR2: SGHTA, FQGNSA. As DNA, the CDR3 is TGTGCCAGCAGCTTAGTCGGCGGGTTAGCCTACGAGCAGTACTTC. The encoded protein is CASSLVGGLAYEQYF.

V and J are TRBV7-2 and TRBJ2-5; tentatively, D is TRBD1 (5 bases). The germline V gene has CDR1 SGHTA and CDR2 FQGNSA. The CDR3 spans 14 residues. Trimming removed 4 bases at V and 2 bases at J, with 11 bases between. This chain's CDR3 is CASSSQGPQETQYF. CDR3 sequence (DNA): TGTGCCAGCAGCTCGCAGGGTCCTCAAGAGACCCAGTACTTC.

This clone was found a few times. The V and J genes are TRBV5-4 and TRBJ1-5; D not certain. Trimming pared 0 bases from V and 0 bases from J, leaving 7 bases between. There are 15 residues in the CDR3. Germline-derived CDR1 and CDR2 are SGHNT and YYREEE (reference sequence). CDR3 sequence: CASSLDRNSNQPQHF. CDR3 in DNA: TGTGCCAGCAGCTTGGACAGAAATAGCAATCAGCCCCAGCATTTT.

This clone was counted only a few times. The chain carries TRBV2 and TRBJ2-1, with D possibly being TRBD2 (5 bases). Germline CDR1 reads SNHLY; CDR2 reads FYNNEI. This CDR3 has 11 amino acids. The V gene lost 6 bases and the J gene lost 10 bases, with 10 bases spanning the gap. CDR3 sequence reads: CASRAAGEQFF. In nucleotides, the CDR3 is TGTGCCAGCAGGGCTGCGGGCGAGCAGTTCTTC.

This clone was detected a few times. V usage is TRBV7-2 and J usage is TRBJ1-2; D perhaps matches TRBD1 (6 bases). This CDR3 has 14 residues. V lost 1 base and J lost 5, with 11 bases in between. Germline V lookup: CDR1 SGHTA, CDR2 FQGNSA. The CDR3 DNA sequence: TGTGCCAGCAGCTTAGGAGACAGGTTTTATGGCTACACCTTC. Its translation is CASSLGDRFYGYTF.

J is TRBJ2-1 and V is TRBV15; 10 positions match TRBD2. Per germline, CDR1 LNHNV and CDR2 YYDKDF (reference sequence). This CDR3 is built from 16 residues. Trimming took 5 bases from V and 8 from J; bases not matched to a gene: 12. The CDR3 region has the DNA TGTGCCACCAGCGCCCGCTCTAGCGGGGGAAGTGATGAGCAGTTCTTC. The encoded protein is CATSARSSGGSDEQFF.

This clone showed up just a few times. This sequence joins TRBV11-1 and TRBJ2-3, with D possibly TRBD1 on 5 matching bases. Germline V gene lookup returns CDR1 SGHAT and CDR2 FQDESV (reference sequence). V gave up 4 bases and J gave up 0 bases, with 14 bases separating them. The CDR3 covers 16 residues. In DNA form, the CDR3 reads TGTGCCAGCAGCTCCCGCGACAGAATAAGCACAGATACGCAGTATTTT. As protein: CASSSRDRISTDTQYF.

Points on this clone: Other DNA sequences in this specimen translate into the identical CDR3. The genes are TRBV7-2 and TRBJ2-2; 9 bases line up with TRBD1. V trimming: 4 bases; J trimming: 7 bases; junction bases outside the gene matches: 7. Per the germline V gene, CDR1 is SGHTA and CDR2 is FQGNSA. This CDR3 is built from 15 residues. The CDR3 protein is CASSSNRGRGGELFF. The CDR3 DNA sequence: TGTGCCAGCAGCTCCAACAGGGGGCGCGGCGGGGAGCTGTTTTTT.

The chain combines TRBV6-6 with TRBJ2-7, with 12 bases identical to TRBD2. From germline, CDR1 is MNHNY and CDR2 SVGAGI (reference sequence). V lost 5 bases, J lost 1 base, and 0 bases stayed unmatched. The CDR3 is 14 amino acids. Here the CDR3 reads CASSLAGGSYEQYF. In nucleotides, the CDR3 is TGTGCCAGCAGTCTAGCGGGGGGGTCCTACGAGCAGTACTTC.

This clone was seen a few times. The V gene is TRBV6-1, the J gene TRBJ1-2; tentatively, D is TRBD1 (5 bases). Germline V lookup: CDR1 MNHNS, CDR2 SASEGT. CDR3 length equals 13 residues. Trimming cost V 7 bases and J 4 bases, with 13 bases left between them. As DNA, the CDR3 is TGTGCCAGCACCCGAGACAGCCTCTATGGCTACACCTTC. It codes for CASTRDSLYGYTF.

The CDR3 nucleotides are TGTGCCAGCAGTTCGGACAGGGCAGGCTACGAGCAGTACTTC. It translates to CASSSDRAGYEQYF. This chain uses TRBV6-5 with TRBJ2-7; 8 nucleotides align to TRBD1. The CDR3 has 14 residues. The V gene's germline CDR1 is MNHEY and CDR2 SVGAGI. The junction had 5 bases not matched to a gene; V was cut back by 4 bases and J by 3 bases.

This clone appeared a few times. The chain employs TRBV29-1 and TRBJ2-5; 9 bases align to TRBD1. The CDR3 length is 14 residues. The V gene's germline CDR1 is SQVTM and CDR2 ANQGSEA. The CDR3 region is CTATGTGSGKTQYF. In DNA, the CDR3 is TGCACCGCCACCGGGACAGGGTCAGGAAAGACCCAGTACTTC.

CDR3 in amino acids: CASTPHWGADTQYF. The CDR3 region has the DNA TGTGCCAGCACCCCTCACTGGGGGGCAGATACGCAGTATTTT. The chain is built from TRBV21-1 and TRBJ2-3; whether TRBD2, the table's D call, matches the DNA was not checked. TRBV21-1 is a pseudogene segment. The CDR3 is made up of 14 amino acids.

This clone was counted a few times. This sequence joins TRBV4-3 and TRBJ1-5; 7 bases are a match to TRBD1. CDR1 and CDR2 from the germline V gene are LGHNA and YSLEER. The CDR3 length is 16 residues. V lost 0 bases and J lost 5; bases outside the gene matches: 7. The CDR3 sequence: CASSQEAMGTDQPQHF. Written as DNA, the CDR3 is TGCGCCAGCAGCCAAGAGGCTATGGGGACAGATCAGCCCCAGCATTTT.

This clone was recorded once. This chain links TRBV5-1 with TRBJ1-4; D is perhaps TRBD1 (5 bases). The CDR3 covers 14 residues. Germline assignment: CDR1 SGHRS and CDR2 YFSETQ. V shed 0 bases and J shed 6 bases, with 9 bases lying between them. Here the CDR3 reads CASSLAGGDEKLFF. The DNA for the CDR3 is TGCGCCAGCAGCTTGGCGGGGGGGGATGAAAAACTGTTTTTT.

The chain uses TRBV7-8 and TRBJ2-2; weak D call: TRBD2 (6 bases). The V gene's germline CDR1 is SGHVS and CDR2 FQNEAQ. The CDR3 is made up of 16 amino acids. Deletions cut 7 bases from V and 1 base from J, with 16 bases between. The CDR3 DNA reads TGTGCCAGCAAAACGACTACCGGGGGGAACACCGGGGAGCTGTTTTTT. Translating gives CASKTTTGGNTGELFF.

The V and J genes are TRBV4-1 and TRBJ2-7; 11 positions agree with TRBD1. Germline CDR1 reads MGHRA; CDR2 reads YSYEKL. The J segment lost 3 bases and the V segment lost 0 bases, leaving 10 bases of the junction unmatched. This CDR3 is 18 amino acids long. CDR3 in amino acids: CASSQDWGQGVLGYEQYF. The CDR3 DNA is TGCGCCAGCAGCCAAGATTGGGGACAGGGGGTTCTCGGCTACGAGCAGTACTTC.

This chain joins TRBV11-2 and TRBJ2-5; a possible D gene is TRBD1 (5 bases). CDR3 length: 13 residues. Germline V CDR1 and CDR2: SGHAT, FQNNGV. V was pared by 5 bases and J by 2 bases, with 9 bases between. The CDR3 sequence: CASSGDRQETQYF. Written as DNA, the CDR3 is TGTGCCAGCAGCGGTGACAGACAAGAGACCCAGTACTTC.

This clone was detected only a few times. This sequence joins TRBV5-1 and TRBJ1-6; 8 nucleotides align to TRBD1. The CDR3 has 15 amino acids. The V gene's germline CDR1 is SGHRS and CDR2 YFSETQ. Trimming took 4 bases from V and 3 from J; bases not matched to a gene: 3. CDR3 sequence reads: CASSRGQVYNSPLHF. The DNA of the CDR3 is TGCGCCAGCAGCCGGGGACAGGTCTATAATTCACCCCTCCACTTT.